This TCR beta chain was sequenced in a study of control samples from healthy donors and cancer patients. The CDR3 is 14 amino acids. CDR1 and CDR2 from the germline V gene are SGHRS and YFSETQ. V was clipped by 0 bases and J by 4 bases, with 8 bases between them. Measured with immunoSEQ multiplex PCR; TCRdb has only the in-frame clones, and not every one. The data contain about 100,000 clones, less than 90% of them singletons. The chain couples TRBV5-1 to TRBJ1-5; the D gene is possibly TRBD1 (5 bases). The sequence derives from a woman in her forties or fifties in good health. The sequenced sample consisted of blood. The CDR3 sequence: CASSLEGVNQPQHF. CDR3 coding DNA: TGCGCCAGCAGCTTGGAAGGGGTAAATCAGCCCCAGCATTTT.